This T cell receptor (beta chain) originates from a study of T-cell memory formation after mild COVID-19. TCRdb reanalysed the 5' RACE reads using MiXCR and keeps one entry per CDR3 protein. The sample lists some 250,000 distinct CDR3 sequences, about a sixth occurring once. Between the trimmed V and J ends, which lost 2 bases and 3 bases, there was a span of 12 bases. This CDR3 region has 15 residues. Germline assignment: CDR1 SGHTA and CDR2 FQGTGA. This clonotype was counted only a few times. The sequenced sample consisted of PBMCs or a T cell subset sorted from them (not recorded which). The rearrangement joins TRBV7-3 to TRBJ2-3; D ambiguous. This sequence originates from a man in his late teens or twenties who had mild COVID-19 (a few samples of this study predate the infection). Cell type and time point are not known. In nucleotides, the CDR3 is TGTGCCAGCAGCTTAGGCCTCCAAGCGACAGATACGCAGTATTTT. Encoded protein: CASSLGLQATDTQYF. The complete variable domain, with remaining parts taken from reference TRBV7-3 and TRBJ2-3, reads GAGVSQTPSNKVTEKGKYVELRCDPISGHTALYWYRQSLGQGPEFLIYFQGTGAADDSGLPNDRFFAVRPEGSVSTLKIQRTERGDSAVYLCASSLGLQATDTQYFGPGTRLTVL.